These 27 T cell receptor beta chains were all obtained from the same sample, sequenced in a study of blood T cells in healthy people across ages. Sample-barcoded 5' priming and a J-beta primer mix drove a second PCR of 7 to 11 cycles. MiXCR, run by TCRdb on the 5' RACE reads, gives a single entry per CDR3 protein. The table has about 780,000 distinct CDR3 sequences, around 24% seen once. This same sample was also part of a study on T cells of mothers and their children.

The specimen sequenced was blood. The receptors stem from a boy aged 5-17 years in good health.

The rearrangement uses TRBV19 and TRBJ2-5; D not resolved. The DNA end is more similar to TRBJ2-1, so the J call may be wrong. Germline assignment: CDR1 LNHDA and CDR2 SQIVND (reference sequence). This CDR3 is 13 amino acids long. The CDR3 region has the DNA TGTGCCAGTAGTATAGCCGGCTACAATGAGCAGTTCTTC. This gives the protein CASSIAGYNEQFF.

This clonotype occurred once. The CDR3 region has the DNA TGTGCCAGCAGCCGACTCCGAGGGGTGGGCACAGATACGCAGTATTTT. Amino acid sequence: CASSRLRGVGTDTQYF. The chain combines TRBV7-9 with TRBJ2-3; D tentatively reads TRBD1 or TRBD2 (5 bases each). The V and J ends lost 5 bases and 1 base respectively, with 16 bases between them. Germline lookup yields CDR1 SEHNR and CDR2 FQNEAQ (reference sequence). The CDR3 has 16 amino acids.

Only a few counts were recorded for this clonotype. V is TRBV5-1 and J is TRBJ2-2; 9 nucleotides align to TRBD1. The CDR3 length is 15 residues. Per germline, CDR1 SGHRS and CDR2 YFSETQ. V trimming: 7 bases; J trimming: 2 bases; junction bases outside the gene matches: 6. This CDR3 reads CASGSGQGNTGELFF. The CDR3 nucleotides read TGCGCCAGCGGATCGGGACAGGGCAACACCGGGGAGCTGTTTTTT.

V and J are TRBV5-1 and TRBJ2-4, with D unclear. This CDR3 comprises 13 residues. The germline V gene encodes CDR1 SGHRS and CDR2 YFSETQ. The V and J ends lost 4 bases and 7 bases respectively, with 12 bases between them. The CDR3 reads CASSTGGVNIQYF. CDR3 nucleotide sequence: TGCGCCAGCAGCACTGGCGGAGTGAACATTCAGTACTTC.

The table lists this clonotype with a few counts. The J gene is TRBJ1-4, the V gene TRBV20-1; maybe TRBD1 (5 bases). The CDR3 runs 16 residues. From germline, CDR1 is DFQATT and CDR2 SNEGSKA (reference sequence). V was pared by 3 bases and J by 2 bases, with 16 bases between. CDR3 loop: CSARPGRPATNEKLFF. The CDR3 nucleotides are TGCAGTGCTAGGCCGGGACGGCCGGCTACTAATGAAAAACTGTTTTTT.

This clonotype was seen a few times. The chain has TRBV21-1 and TRBJ1-5; TRBD1, the table's D call, was not compared with the DNA. TRBV21-1 is a documented pseudogene. This CDR3 comprises 16 residues. This CDR3 reads CASIGGGAERNQPQHF. In DNA form, the CDR3 reads TGTGCCAGCATAGGAGGGGGGGCGGAGCGCAATCAGCCCCAGCATTTT.

The chain uses TRBV29-1 and TRBJ2-7, with D unclear. V gave up 4 bases and J gave up 0 bases, with 13 bases separating them. This CDR3 is 14 amino acids long. The germline V gene encodes CDR1 SQVTM and CDR2 ANQGSEA. The CDR3 DNA reads TGCAGCGTTGTTCTGGGCCCGGGCTCCTACGAGCAGTACTTC. Protein product: CSVVLGPGSYEQYF.

J is TRBJ2-6 and V is TRBV19; D not resolved. Germline V CDR1 and CDR2: LNHDA, SQIVND (reference sequence). This CDR3 has 15 amino acids. Trimming left V 2 bases short and J 0 bases short, with 5 bases between. The DNA of the CDR3 is TGTGCCAGTAGTATAATCCTCTCTGGGGCCAACGTCCTGACTTTC. It encodes CASSIILSGANVLTF. Drawing the rest from reference TRBV19 and TRBJ2-6, the complete variable domain is DGGITQSPKYLFRKEGQNVTLSCEQNLNHDAMYWYRQDPGQGLRLIYYSQIVNDFQKGDIAEGYSVSREKKESFPLTVTSAQKNPTAFYLCASSIILSGANVLTFGAGSRLTVL.

The CDR3 DNA sequence: TGTGCCTGGAGTCACAGGGGTGGTCAGCCCCAGCATTTT. This codes for CAWSHRGGQPQHF. The genes are TRBV30 and TRBJ1-5; TRBD1 agrees at 7 bases. Germline CDR1 GTSNPN, CDR2 SVGIG (reference sequence). The V segment lost 2 bases and the J segment 6 bases; nucleotides outside the gene matches: 4. The CDR3 runs to 13 residues.

The chain is built from TRBV30 and TRBJ2-7; no definite D call. The V and J ends lost 5 bases and 7 bases respectively, with 21 bases between them. The germline V gene has CDR1 GTSNPN and CDR2 SVGIG (reference sequence). The CDR3 has 14 amino acids. The chain's CDR3 is CAWAEWTPPQEQYF. The CDR3 coding sequence is TGTGCCTGGGCCGAATGGACCCCGCCCCAAGAGCAGTACTTC.

This clonotype was seen a few times. The chain is built from TRBV25-1 and TRBJ1-3; weak D call: TRBD1 (5 bases). Germline CDR1 and CDR2: MGHDK and SYGVNS. V shed 8 bases and J shed 1 base, with 6 bases lying between them. The CDR3 runs 12 residues. The CDR3 DNA reads as TGTGCCAGCGGGGCTTCTGGAAACACCATATATTTT. This gives the protein CASGASGNTIYF.

This clonotype occurred a few times. This rearrangement joins TRBV20-1 to TRBJ1-2, with TRBD1 as a possible D gene (6 bases). V lost 0 bases and J lost 4, with 12 bases in between. Germline V CDR1 and CDR2: DFQATT, SNEGSKA (reference sequence). The CDR3 sequence is 14 residues long. The CDR3 region has the DNA TGCAGTGCTAGAGAGGGGGCAGGGCGCTATGGCTACACCTTC. It encodes CSAREGAGRYGYTF.

This clonotype was seen a few times. This sequence joins TRBV4-1 and TRBJ1-4; D is ambiguous. Germline values: CDR1 MGHRA, CDR2 YSYEKL. The length of the CDR3 is 14 residues. Trimming removed 3 bases at V and 8 bases at J, with 13 bases between. CDR3 bases: TGCGCCAGCAGCCATAAGAACAGAGGGGAAAAACTGTTTTTT. This encodes CASSHKNRGEKLFF.

The rearrangement links TRBV5-1 to TRBJ2-3, with TRBD2 matching over 8 bases. Germline V lookup: CDR1 SGHRS, CDR2 YFSETQ. After removal of 5 bases from V and 13 bases from J, the junction contained 12 bases not matched to a gene. CDR3 length equals 13 residues. CDR3 DNA sequence: TGCGCCAGCAGTGGAGAAACGGGGGGGCGGGAGTATTTT. It is translated as CASSGETGGREYF.

This sequence joins TRBV12-3 or TRBV12-4 and TRBJ2-7; 8 nucleotides match TRBD2. The CDR3 covers 14 residues. The V gene end was trimmed by 5 bases and the J gene end by 3 bases; junction bases not matched to a gene: 6. CDR3 sequence (DNA): TGTGCCAGCAGTCCAGCGGGGGAAGGCTACGAGCAGTACTTC. Translation: CASSPAGEGYEQYF.

The gene calls are TRBV7-9 and TRBJ2-5; D is unresolved. Trimming took off 9 bases at V and 3 bases at J, with 17 bases between the two ends. The germline V gene has CDR1 SEHNR and CDR2 FQNEAQ (reference sequence). This CDR3 is built from 14 residues. As DNA, the CDR3 is TGTGCCAGACCTGTCGAGTCGCGAAAAGAGACCCAGTACTTC. Its protein product is CARPVESRKETQYF. Full variable domain (remainder filled in from reference TRBV7-9 and TRBJ2-5): DTGVSQNPRHKITKRGQNVTFRCDPISEHNRLYWYRQTLGQGPEFLTYFQNEAQLEKSRLLSDRFSAERPKGSFSTLEIQRTEQGDSAMYLCARPVESRKETQYFGPGTRLLVL.

This clonotype was observed a few times. This sequence joins TRBV25-1 and TRBJ2-5; a possible D gene is TRBD2 (5 bases). Matching the DNA end better, TRBJ2-1 makes the J call doubtful. Germline-derived CDR1 and CDR2 are MGHDK and SYGVNS. The CDR3 runs to 17 residues. DNA for the CDR3: TGTGCCAGCAGTGGTCGGGGATACAGATGGATACACAATGAGCAGTTCTTC. Protein: CASSGRGYRWIHNEQFF.

V usage is TRBV5-1 and J usage is TRBJ2-2, with D perhaps TRBD1 (5 bases). V dropped 0 bases and J dropped 1 base, with 7 bases sitting between them. Germline V gene sequence: CDR1 SGHRS, CDR2 YFSETQ. The CDR3 spans 15 residues. The CDR3 protein is CASSLVQGNTGELFF. In nucleotides, the CDR3 is TGCGCCAGCAGCTTGGTGCAGGGGAACACCGGGGAGCTGTTTTTT. The whole variable domain, filled in from reference TRBV5-1 and TRBJ2-2, reads KAGVTQTPRYLIKTRGQQVTLSCSPISGHRSVSWYQQTPGQGLQFLFEYFSETQRNKGNFPGRFSGRQFSNSRSEMNVSTLELGDSALYLCASSLVQGNTGELFFGEGSRLTVL.

The CDR3 reads CASSLGGGQFF. CDR3 sequence (DNA): TGTGCCAGCAGCTTAGGAGGGGGGCAGTTCTTC. V and J are TRBV11-2 and TRBJ2-5; the D gene is possibly TRBD1 (6 bases). The DNA end favors TRBJ2-1, so the J call may be wrong. The germline CDR1 and CDR2 sequences are SGHAT and FQNNGV. The CDR3 is 11 residues long.

The V gene is TRBV6-5, the J gene TRBJ2-5; D tentatively fits TRBD1 or TRBD2 (5 bases each). The germline V and J ends were trimmed by 4 bases and 2 bases, with 14 bases remaining between them. The CDR3 runs 15 residues. The germline gives CDR1 MNHEY, CDR2 SVGAGI. CDR3 region: CASSSGPGPQETQYF. The CDR3 bases are TGTGCCAGCAGTTCAGGCCCGGGACCACAAGAGACCCAGTACTTC.

V usage is TRBV7-9 and J usage is TRBJ1-4; perhaps TRBD1 as D (6 bases). The CDR3 has 14 residues. The germline V and J ends were trimmed by 2 bases and 7 bases, with 11 bases remaining between them. Germline values: CDR1 SEHNR, CDR2 FQNEAQ (reference sequence). CDR3: CASSLPRGGEKLFF. The CDR3 DNA is TGTGCCAGCAGCTTACCCAGGGGTGGTGAAAAACTGTTTTTT.

This clonotype has more than one count but fewer than ten. The junction departs from the called germline gene at one end, perhaps through a read error. The chain couples TRBV20-1 to TRBJ1-2; D remains ambiguous. The germline V gene encodes CDR1 DFQATT and CDR2 SNEGSKA (reference sequence). This CDR3 contains 11 residues. CDR3 sequence: CGASNRAGYTF. CDR3 sequence (DNA): TGCGGTGCTAGTAACCGGGCTGGCTACACCTTC.

This clonotype was observed a handful of times. The chain combines TRBV6-1 with TRBJ2-3; unclear D gene. Germline CDR1 MNHNS, CDR2 SASEGT. This CDR3 comprises 13 residues. The V end was cut by 6 bases, the J end by 8 bases, with 15 bases between. The CDR3 sequence is CASRAPPSATQYF. The CDR3 DNA reads as TGTGCCAGCAGGGCACCTCCTTCAGCTACGCAGTATTTT.

The sample holds a few counts of this clonotype. The J gene is TRBJ2-5, the V gene TRBV7-9; the D gene is possibly TRBD1 (5 bases). There are 16 residues in the CDR3. Germline V gives CDR1 SEHNR, CDR2 FQNEAQ (reference sequence). Trimming removed 0 bases from V and 0 bases from J, with 11 bases in between. Here the CDR3 reads CASSLAQALYQETQYF. The CDR3 region has the DNA TGTGCCAGCAGCTTAGCACAGGCTCTGTACCAAGAGACCCAGTACTTC. Full variable domain (outside the CDR3, taken from reference TRBV7-9 and TRBJ2-5): DTGVSQNPRHKITKRGQNVTFRCDPISEHNRLYWYRQTLGQGPEFLTYFQNEAQLEKSRLLSDRFSAERPKGSFSTLEIQRTEQGDSAMYLCASSLAQALYQETQYFGPGTRLLVL.

A single count supports this clonotype. The V gene is TRBV7-3, the J gene TRBJ2-5; 9 bases match TRBD2. CDR1 is SGHTA and CDR2 is FQGTGA in the germline V gene. V shed 5 bases and J 5 bases; nucleotides not matched to a gene: 9. The CDR3 is 15 amino acids. Here the CDR3 reads CASSRAGLASETQYF. CDR3 nucleotide sequence: TGTGCCAGCAGCCGCGCGGGACTAGCATCCGAGACCCAGTACTTC.

This chain connects TRBV15 to TRBJ2-7; 13 nucleotides agree with TRBD2. From germline, CDR1 is LNHNV and CDR2 YYDKDF (reference sequence). This CDR3 has 18 residues. J was trimmed by 1 base and V by 5 bases; bases with no gene match: 11. The chain's CDR3 is CATSSSTSGGPLSYEQYF. DNA of the CDR3: TGTGCCACCAGCTCCTCGACTAGCGGGGGGCCTCTTTCCTACGAGCAGTACTTC.

Turning to this clonotype: The conserved final phenylalanine or tryptophan is absent from the CDR3, which likely points to a read error. J is TRBJ2-7 and V is TRBV6-6; 11 nucleotides align to TRBD2. In germline, CDR1 is MNHNY, CDR2 SVGAGI (reference sequence). This CDR3 is 15 amino acids long. Trimming cost V 6 bases and J 0 bases; bases outside gene matches: 4. The CDR3 nucleotides are TGTGCCAGCAGCTCTAGCGGGGGGTCCTCCTACGAGCAGTACTCC. It codes for CASSSSGGSSYEQYS.